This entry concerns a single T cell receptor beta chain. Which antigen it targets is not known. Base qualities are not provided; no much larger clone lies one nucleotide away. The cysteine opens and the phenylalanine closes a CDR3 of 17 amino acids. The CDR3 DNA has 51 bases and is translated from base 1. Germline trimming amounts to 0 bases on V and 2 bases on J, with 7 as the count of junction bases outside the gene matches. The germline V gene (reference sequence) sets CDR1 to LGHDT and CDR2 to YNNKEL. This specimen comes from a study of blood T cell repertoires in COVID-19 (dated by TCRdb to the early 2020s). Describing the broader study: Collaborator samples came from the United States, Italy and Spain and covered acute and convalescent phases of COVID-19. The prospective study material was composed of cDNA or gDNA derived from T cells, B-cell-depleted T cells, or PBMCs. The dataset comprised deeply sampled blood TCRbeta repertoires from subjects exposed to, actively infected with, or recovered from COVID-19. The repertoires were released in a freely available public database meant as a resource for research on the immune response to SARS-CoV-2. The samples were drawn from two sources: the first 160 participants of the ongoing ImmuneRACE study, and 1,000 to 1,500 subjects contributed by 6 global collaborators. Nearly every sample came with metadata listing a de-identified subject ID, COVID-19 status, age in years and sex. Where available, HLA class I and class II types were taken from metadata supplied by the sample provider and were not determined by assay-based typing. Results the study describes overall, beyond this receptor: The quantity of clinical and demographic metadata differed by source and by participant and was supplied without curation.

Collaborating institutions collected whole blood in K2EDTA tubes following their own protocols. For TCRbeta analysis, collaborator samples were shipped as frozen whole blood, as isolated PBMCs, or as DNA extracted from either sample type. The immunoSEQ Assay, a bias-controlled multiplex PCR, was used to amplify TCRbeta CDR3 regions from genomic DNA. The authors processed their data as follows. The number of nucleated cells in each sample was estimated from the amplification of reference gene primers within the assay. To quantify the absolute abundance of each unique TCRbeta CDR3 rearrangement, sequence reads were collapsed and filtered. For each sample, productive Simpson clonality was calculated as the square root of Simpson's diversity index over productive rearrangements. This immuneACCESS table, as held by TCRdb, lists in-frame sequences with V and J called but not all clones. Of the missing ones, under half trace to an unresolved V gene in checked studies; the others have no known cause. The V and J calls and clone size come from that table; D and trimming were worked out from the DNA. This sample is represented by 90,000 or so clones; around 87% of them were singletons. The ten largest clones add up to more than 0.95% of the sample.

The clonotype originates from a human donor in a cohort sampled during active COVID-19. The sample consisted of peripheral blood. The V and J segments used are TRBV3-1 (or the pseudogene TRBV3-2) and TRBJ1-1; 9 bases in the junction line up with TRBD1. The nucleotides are TGTGCCAGCAGCCAAGAGGGACAGGGTTTTGGTAACACTGAAGCTTTCTTT. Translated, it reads CASSQEGQGFGNTEAFF.